The 20 T cell receptor beta chains presented below share a single source sample, sequenced in a study of cytomegalovirus exposure and HLA in healthy donors. With 60 Vbeta and 13 Jbeta primers, the PCR was carried out. The protocol was immunoSEQ multiplex PCR, while the TCRdb copy is restricted to in-frame clones and leaves out a portion. The table records 150,000 to 200,000 clones, 77% of them present only once. Material: PBMCs. The source of these receptors is a woman aged 30 to 39 in good health and CMV-seronegative.

J is TRBJ2-5 and V is TRBV27; TRBD1 matches at 7 bases. With 5 bases clipped from V and 11 bases from J, the junction kept 14 bases outside the gene matches. The CDR3 has 14 amino acids. Germline loops: CDR1 MNHEY, CDR2 SMNVEV (reference sequence). The CDR3 DNA is TGTGCCAGCAGTACCCGACAGGGTTTGAAGGAGCAGTACTTC. Its protein product is CASSTRQGLKEQYF.

This rearrangement joins TRBV7-8 to TRBJ1-5, with D possibly TRBD1 on 6 matching bases. Germline V gene data show CDR1 as SGHVS and CDR2 as FQNEAQ. The CDR3 extends over 16 amino acids. Deletions cut 3 bases from V and 0 bases from J, with 12 bases between. The CDR3 here is CASSFHRAYSNQPQHF. The CDR3 DNA sequence: TGTGCCAGCAGCTTTCACAGGGCTTATAGCAATCAGCCCCAGCATTTT.

This clone was counted once. The chain has TRBV13 and TRBJ2-3, with 9 bases lining up with TRBD2. The germline CDR1 and CDR2 sequences are PRHDT and FYEKMQ (reference sequence). The CDR3 runs 14 residues. V lost 7 bases to trimming and J lost 2 bases; unmatched junction nucleotides: 4. The CDR3 sequence is CASTQRGATDTQYF. In DNA form, the CDR3 reads TGTGCCAGCACCCAGCGGGGGGCCACAGATACGCAGTATTTT.

The sample holds one count of this clone. In nucleotides, the CDR3 is TGTGCCAGTACCCTTGGGGACAGATATTACACTGAAGCTTTCTTT. This gives the protein CASTLGDRYYTEAFF. The chain uses TRBV19 and TRBJ1-1; TRBD1 matches at 7 bases. With 7 bases clipped from V and 3 bases from J, the junction kept 11 bases outside the gene matches. In germline, CDR1 is LNHDA, CDR2 SQIVND (reference sequence). The CDR3 has 15 amino acids.

The V and J genes are TRBV2 and TRBJ1-6; 10 bases agree with TRBD1. V trimming: 6 bases; J trimming: 10 bases; junction bases outside the gene matches: 9. The length of the CDR3 is 15 residues. Germline CDR1 reads SNHLY; CDR2 reads FYNNEI. The CDR3, as DNA: TGTGCCAGCAGCTATACCGGGACAGGGGTCTCACCCCTCCACTTT. Its translation is CASSYTGTGVSPLHF.

The V and J genes are TRBV18 and TRBJ2-2, with TRBD2 matching over 10 bases. The CDR3 runs 16 residues. CDR1 and CDR2 (germline): KGHSH, LQKENI. Trimming at V came to 0 bases and at J to 5 bases, leaving 3 bases not matched to a gene. The CDR3 spells CASSPPASGSTGELFF. The CDR3 nucleotides are TGTGCCAGCTCACCACCCGCTAGCGGGAGTACCGGGGAGCTGTTTTTT.

The rearrangement links TRBV18 to TRBJ2-1, with TRBD2 identical over 8 bases. This CDR3 region has 16 residues. Per the germline V gene, CDR1 is KGHSH and CDR2 is LQKENI. V gave up 3 bases and J gave up 3 bases; unmatched junction bases: 7. DNA of the CDR3: TGTGCCAGCTCACCCCCGGGGGGGCGCGTCTACAATGAGCAGTTCTTC. Amino acid sequence: CASSPPGGRVYNEQFF.

The chain is built from TRBV2 and TRBJ2-5; D might be TRBD1 (5 bases). The CDR3 consists of 14 residues. CDR1 is SNHLY and CDR2 is FYNNEI in the germline V gene. The V gene lost 8 bases and the J gene lost 2 bases, with 15 bases spanning the gap. CDR3 sequence: CASQGNRMQETQYF. The DNA of the CDR3 is TGTGCCAGCCAAGGGAACAGGATGCAAGAGACCCAGTACTTC.

The genes are TRBV19 and TRBJ1-1; no reliable D call. CDR1 and CDR2 from the germline V gene are LNHDA and SQIVND (reference sequence). The V end was cut by 7 bases, the J end by 1 base, with 13 bases between. The CDR3 covers 14 residues. The CDR3 DNA follows: TGTGCCAGTAAGGAGCGGGCAGCGAACACTGAAGCTTTCTTT. Translating it yields CASKERAANTEAFF.

The rearrangement links TRBV23-1 to TRBJ1-6; D is unclear. TRBV23-1 is known as an ORF, though its function is uncertain. The V end lost 0 bases, the J end lost 4 bases, and 13 bases lay between the germline ends. This CDR3 region has 17 residues. The CDR3 DNA follows: TGCGCCAGCAGTCAATCGGGGTGTAGGAGGTATAATTCACCCCTCCACTTT. Encoded protein: CASSQSGCRRYNSPLHF.

The V and J genes are TRBV9 and TRBJ2-7; D may be TRBD2 (7 bases). The CDR3 spans 15 residues. Trimming left V 3 bases short and J 2 bases short, with 15 bases between. Germline lookup yields CDR1 SGDLS and CDR2 YYNGEE. In DNA form, the CDR3 reads TGTGCCAGCAGCGAGGGGGAGGGGAGCCCCTACGAGCAGTACTTC. This encodes CASSEGEGSPYEQYF.

The rearrangement joins TRBV15 to TRBJ1-4; no reliable D call. The V gene lost 5 bases and the J gene lost 0 bases, with 13 bases spanning the gap. CDR1 and CDR2 from the germline V gene are LNHNV and YYDKDF (reference sequence). CDR3 length: 16 residues. The CDR3 region has the DNA TGTGCCACCAGCCGGCAGGTCCGTGCAACTAATGAAAAACTGTTTTTT. Translating it yields CATSRQVRATNEKLFF.

The chain has TRBV11-2 and TRBJ2-4; 10 bases are a match to TRBD1. There are 13 residues in the CDR3. Germline-derived CDR1 and CDR2 are SGHAT and FQNNGV. J was trimmed by 6 bases and V by 4 bases; bases with no gene match: 0. For the CDR3, the DNA is TGTGCCAGCAGCTGGACAGGGGGAAACATTCAGTACTTC. Translation: CASSWTGGNIQYF.

This chain links TRBV5-1 with TRBJ2-2, with D unclear. Trimming shortened V by 0 bases and J by 6 bases, and 9 bases separated the two germline ends. This CDR3 region has 14 residues. Germline V gene data show CDR1 as SGHRS and CDR2 as YFSETQ. The CDR3 loop reads CASSLVSPPGELFF. Written as DNA, the CDR3 is TGCGCCAGCAGCTTGGTCAGTCCCCCCGGGGAGCTGTTTTTT.

This clone has only a few counts. Written as DNA, the CDR3 is TGTGCCAGCAGCTTAGTGGACAGGCGCGGTGAAAAACTGTTTTTT. This gives the protein CASSLVDRRGEKLFF. The chain links TRBV11-2 to TRBJ1-4; 7 bases map to TRBD1. The germline V gene has CDR1 SGHAT and CDR2 FQNNGV. The length of the CDR3 is 15 residues. With V trimmed by 1 base and J by 7 bases, 6 bases remained unmatched. The whole variable domain, filled in from reference TRBV11-2 and TRBJ1-4, reads EAGVAQSPRYKIIEKRQSVAFWCNPISGHATLYWYQQILGQGPKLLIQFQNNGVVDDSQLPKDRFSAERLKGVDSTLKIQPAKLEDSAVYLCASSLVDRRGEKLFFGSGTQLSVL.

This chain connects TRBV7-2 to TRBJ2-3; 8 positions agree with TRBD2. V dropped 2 bases and J dropped 5; count of bases not matched to a gene: 9. The CDR3 is 16 residues long. Germline V gene lookup returns CDR1 SGHTA and CDR2 FQGNSA. Here the CDR3 reads CASSLHSGGLGDTQYF. CDR3 DNA: TGTGCCAGCAGCTTACACAGCGGGGGACTTGGAGATACGCAGTATTTT.

The chain couples TRBV5-1 to TRBJ2-3, with a possible D match to TRBD2 (5 bases). This CDR3 region has 13 residues. V lost 5 bases and J 2 bases, leaving 9 bases between the germline ends. Germline loops: CDR1 SGHRS, CDR2 YFSETQ. CDR3 sequence reads: CASRTTNTDTQYF. The CDR3, as DNA: TGCGCCAGCAGAACGACTAACACAGATACGCAGTATTTT.

V and J are TRBV5-8 and TRBJ2-5, with TRBD1 matching over 9 bases. There are 13 residues in the CDR3. V trimming: 4 bases; J trimming: 5 bases; junction bases outside the gene matches: 3. Germline loops: CDR1 SGHTS, CDR2 YDEGEE. This CDR3 is CASSVGQGETQYF. The CDR3 nucleotides read TGTGCCAGCAGCGTGGGACAGGGTGAGACCCAGTACTTC.

The chain joins TRBV5-1 to TRBJ2-7; 7 bases align to TRBD2. The V and J ends lost 4 bases and 5 bases, in that order; junction bases with no gene match: 15. Germline V gene data show CDR1 as SGHRS and CDR2 as YFSETQ. The CDR3 is 16 residues long. CDR3 sequence (DNA): TGCGCCAGCAGCGAGTCGACGGGGGGAGCTTTCGACGAGCAGTACTTC. Translation gives CASSESTGGAFDEQYF.

The genes are TRBV2 and TRBJ1-2; 7 bases are shared with TRBD1. The CDR3 length is 14 residues. V lost 4 bases and J lost 4; bases outside the gene matches: 6. In germline, CDR1 is SNHLY, CDR2 FYNNEI. The CDR3 sequence: CASSGQTGSYGYTF. The CDR3 DNA reads TGTGCCAGCAGTGGCCAGACAGGGTCCTATGGCTACACCTTC.